This T cell receptor (beta chain) comes out of a study of blood T cell repertoires in COVID-19. Study overall: The United States, Italy and Spain provided the acute and convalescent COVID-19 samples. The analysed material was cDNA or gDNA that came from T cells, B-cell-depleted T cells, or PBMCs.

Original data processing: Quantification of nucleated cells was approximated via reference gene primer amplification. Data came from immunoSEQ multiplex PCR; TCRdb stores just in-frame clones and leaves some out. That table gives V, J and clone size, and the DNA gave D and trimming. The sample holds 300,000 or so clones, 85% to 90% seen once. Per germline, CDR1 SGHAT and CDR2 FQNNGV. The trim removed 4 bases at V and 7 bases at J, leaving 13 bases unmatched. This CDR3 comprises 16 residues. The sample comprised peripheral blood. The J gene is TRBJ1-2, the V gene TRBV11-2, with 9 bases that match TRBD1. The sequence was obtained from a woman in her thirties or forties with acute or convalescent COVID-19. CDR3 region: CASSSKPGQGFFGYTF. In DNA form, the CDR3 reads TGTGCCAGCAGCTCCAAACCGGGACAGGGTTTCTTTGGCTACACCTTC.